This TCR beta chain appears in the sequencing data of a study of T cells in Graves' hyperthyroidism and ophthalmopathy (dated 2019 in TCRdb). A note on the overall study: Peripheral blood samples were taken at the time of initial diagnosis, prior to any treatment. A discovery cohort of about a hundred patients, about 43 with Graves' ophthalmopathy and approximately 57 with stable Graves' hyperthyroidism, was used to find distinguishing TCR V-J signatures. Prospective prediction of ophthalmopathy was tested in an independent validation cohort of some 20 hyperthyroidism patients and around 16 patients who later progressed to ophthalmopathy. The approximately 98 discovery patients were randomly divided into training and test sets at a 7:3 ratio. In addition, the study compared T-cell repertoires in thyroid tissue and in blood from over 5 Graves' hyperthyroidism patients. After sampling, hyperthyroidism patients received methimazole starting at 30 mg daily, and ophthalmopathy patients received high-dose intravenous methylprednisolone. The paper reports TCR Vbeta CDR3 sequencing of 130 to 150 peripheral blood samples: some 41 ophthalmopathy, under 80 hyperthyroidism and around 17 progressor patients. The study at large found these results: Most expanded thyroid clonotypes (frequency above 0.001) were also detected in blood, suggesting blood repertoires may reflect thyroid immune responses. Ophthalmopathy was separated from stable hyperthyroidism by a 13 V-J signature model, with 85% to 90% sensitivity and around 81% specificity obtained in cross-validation and 80%/75% obtained in testing. Sample size was not statistically predetermined, and blinding of investigators to group allocation was not performed. In validation, progression to ophthalmopathy was predicted by the model with 55% to 71% sensitivity and under 85% specificity, a median of approximately 6.5 months before onset.

Graves' hyperthyroidism was defined as stable when no progression to ophthalmopathy occurred over 18 months of follow-up. The hyperthyroidism patients were between 18 and 65 years old and newly diagnosed, with a disease duration of less than 2 months. The study excluded patients with uncontrolled infections, other autoimmune diseases, pregnancy or lactation. Diagnoses were established on the basis of clinical symptoms, serum thyroxine and TRAb, thyroid ultrasound, and orbital computed tomography. PBMCs were separated from under 12 ml of fresh peripheral blood using Ficoll-Paque density gradient centrifugation. Trizol reagent was used to extract total RNA, and RNA quality was then checked on an Agilent 2100 Bioanalyzer. The TCR beta CDR3 regions were amplified from the RNA transcripts. The first round of RT-PCR for the TCR CDR3 was performed with the HTBI primer set and the Qiagen OneStep RT-PCR kit. Libraries were constructed in a second round of multiplex PCR, after which size selection and purification were carried out. The libraries were sequenced on an Illumina HiSeq2000 using paired-end 100 bp reads. The study's own analysis went as follows. Raw data were processed with SOAPnuke, discarding reads with adapters, uncalled bases, mean Phred below 15, or no exact constant-primer or identifier match. COPE v1.2.5 was used to merge the high-quality paired reads, and each unique nucleotide sequence was defined as a clonotype. Clonotypes were aligned to IMGT TRBV, TRBD and TRBJ reference segments using MiTCR v1.1. Only V-J combinations with frequency above 0.0001, covering approximately 99% of repertoires, were analysed. The TCS score was defined as F50 (clonal expansion) divided by E x V (chaos), with BLOSUM62-based TCRdist calculated between CDR3 peptides within each V-J. Welch's t-statistics and random forest reduced roughly 540 V-J features to some 14, which were used in a naive Bayes classifier (R e1071). TCRdb handled the public reads itself, with Q25 trimming in fastp and clone calling in MiXCR, and kept productive beta chains. Identical CDR3 protein sequences are pooled into one entry, listed with their most common genes and DNA. V and J calls and clone size were set by TCRdb, not the authors. In this sample the table shows under 350,000 distinct CDR3 sequences, roughly 15% of which occur a single time. Jointly, the top ten make up 6.5% to 10% of the sample.

This clonotype has a count of ten or more. The antigen this receptor binds is unknown. Base quality data are lacking; no much larger clone is found one base away. The source material was blood. The sequence derives from a woman aged 40-49 years with Graves' hyperthyroidism.

The sequenced DNA: TGTGCCAGCAGTCGTAACAGGGGCGGGGGCACGGTTGAGCAGTACTTC. The encoded protein is CASSRNRGGGTVEQYF. Rearrangement joined TRBV12-3 or TRBV12-4 to TRBJ2-7; the D segment is perhaps TRBD1 or TRBD2, each sharing 7 matched bases. V is pared back by 5 bases and J by 7 bases, with 24 bases lying between the germline termini. From the cysteine through the phenylalanine, the CDR3 covers 16 amino acids. CDR3 DNA only is kept here, 48 bases in frame from base 1.